This TCR beta chain stems from a study of Ad26.COV2.S vaccination and SARS-CoV-2 variants. Study-wide context: The study gave Ad26.COV2.S intramuscularly, once or twice 56 days apart.

The table lists this clone with a few counts. As yet, its antigen is unknown. The treatment is: around 19 received Ad26.COV2.S at low or high dose, single or two shots; five or six received placebo; per-sample allocation not given. Sampling was done on day 63 after the first vaccine or placebo injection. The donor's status was that of an adult aged 18-55 years in Boston. Data came from immunoSEQ multiplex PCR; TCRdb stores just in-frame clones and leaves some out. The repertoire holds about 330,000 clones, roughly 90% seen once, with roughly 6% in the top ten. Points from the study as a whole: An underestimation of total T cell responses may have resulted from the TCR breadth and depth analyses.

Germline CDR1 SGHTA, CDR2 FQGNSA. This CDR3 has 13 residues. Trimming removed 2 bases at V and 7 bases at J, with 6 bases between. The material was peripheral blood, obtained in a trial of Ad26.COV2.S vaccine versus placebo. This sequence originates from a person aged 18-60 years who received the Ad26.COV2.S COVID-19 vaccine or a placebo. This chain links TRBV7-2 with TRBJ1-6, with D hard to call. The CDR3 DNA sequence: TGTGCCAGCAGCTTACTAAAGAATTCACCCCTCCACTTT. This encodes CASSLLKNSPLHF.